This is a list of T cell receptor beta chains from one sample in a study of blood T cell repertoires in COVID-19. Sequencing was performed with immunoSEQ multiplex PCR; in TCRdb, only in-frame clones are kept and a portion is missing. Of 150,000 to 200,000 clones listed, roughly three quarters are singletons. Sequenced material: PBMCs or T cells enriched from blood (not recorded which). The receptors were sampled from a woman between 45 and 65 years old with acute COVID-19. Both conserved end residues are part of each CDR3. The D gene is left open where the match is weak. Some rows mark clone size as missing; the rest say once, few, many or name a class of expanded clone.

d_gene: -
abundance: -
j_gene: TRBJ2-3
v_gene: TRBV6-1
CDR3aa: CASSEGFWGGPSTDTQYF
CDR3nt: TGTGCCAGCAGTGAAGGCTTTTGGGGCGGACCTAGCACAGATACGCAGTATTTT

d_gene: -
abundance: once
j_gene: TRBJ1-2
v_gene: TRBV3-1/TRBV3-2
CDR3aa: CASSFGEKYGYTF
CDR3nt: TGTGCCAGCAGCTTCGGGGAGAAATATGGCTACACCTTC

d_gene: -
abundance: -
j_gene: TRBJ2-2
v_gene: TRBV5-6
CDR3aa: CASSFPGITGELFF
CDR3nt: TGTGCCAGCAGCTTCCCAGGTATCACCGGGGAGCTGTTTTTT

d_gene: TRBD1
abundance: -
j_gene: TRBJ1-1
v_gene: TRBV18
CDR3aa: CASSLTGVDTEAFF
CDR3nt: TGTGCCAGCTCTTTGACAGGGGTCGACACTGAAGCTTTCTTT

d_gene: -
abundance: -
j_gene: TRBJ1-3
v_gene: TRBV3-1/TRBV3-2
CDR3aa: CASTRGGSAGNTIYF
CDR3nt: TGTGCCAGTACCCGAGGAGGGAGCGCTGGAAACACCATATATTTT

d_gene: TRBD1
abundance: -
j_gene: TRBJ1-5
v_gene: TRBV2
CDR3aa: CASKVQGAGPQHF
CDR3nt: TGTGCCAGCAAAGTCCAGGGGGCCGGGCCCCAGCATTTT

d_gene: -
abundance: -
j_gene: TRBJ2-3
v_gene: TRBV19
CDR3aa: CASSSGGETDTQYF
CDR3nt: TGTGCCAGTAGTAGTGGCGGGGAGACAGATACGCAGTATTTT

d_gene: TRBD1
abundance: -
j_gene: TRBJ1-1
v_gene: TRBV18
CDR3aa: CASSPRWTGGNTEAFF
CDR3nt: TGTGCCAGCTCACCAAGGTGGACAGGGGGAAACACTGAAGCTTTCTTT

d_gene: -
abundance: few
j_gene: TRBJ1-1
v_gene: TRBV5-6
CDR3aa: CASSLGTLRSEAFF
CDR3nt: TGTGCCAGCAGCCTCGGGACACTTAGGAGTGAAGCTTTCTTT

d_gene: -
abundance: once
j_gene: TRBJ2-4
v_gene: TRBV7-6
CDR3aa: CASYDLGGIQYF
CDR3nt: TGTGCCAGCTACGATTTGGGGGGCATTCAGTACTTC

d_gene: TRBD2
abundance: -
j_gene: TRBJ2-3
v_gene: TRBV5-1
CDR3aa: CASGSGGHTTDTQYF
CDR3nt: TGCGCCAGCGGGTCGGGGGGGCATACGACAGATACGCAGTATTTT

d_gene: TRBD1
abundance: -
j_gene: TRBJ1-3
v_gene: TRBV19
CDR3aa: CASQPFSGQGLPNSGNTIYF
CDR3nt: TGTGCCAGTCAGCCCTTTTCGGGACAGGGTCTCCCTAACTCTGGAAACACCATATATTTT

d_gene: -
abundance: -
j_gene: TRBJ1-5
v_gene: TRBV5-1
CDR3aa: CASRLDGPQGPQHF
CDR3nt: TGCGCCAGCAGACTCGACGGGCCCCAGGGGCCCCAGCATTTT

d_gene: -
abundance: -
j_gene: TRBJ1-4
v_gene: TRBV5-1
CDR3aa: CASSLDRQRTNEKLFF
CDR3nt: TGCGCCAGCAGCCTGGATAGACAGCGCACTAATGAAAAACTGTTTTTT

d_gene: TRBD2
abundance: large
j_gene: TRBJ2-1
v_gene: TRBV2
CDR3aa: CASSAAGGSYNEQFF
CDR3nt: TGTGCCAGCAGTGCGGCGGGGGGGTCCTACAATGAGCAGTTCTTC

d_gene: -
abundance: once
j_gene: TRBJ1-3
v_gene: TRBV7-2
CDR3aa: CASSARRGTGNTIYF
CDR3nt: TGTGCCAGCAGCGCGAGGAGGGGTACTGGAAACACCATATATTTT

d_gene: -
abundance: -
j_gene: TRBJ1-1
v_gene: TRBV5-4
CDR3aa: CALSMGLKGSEAFF
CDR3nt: TGTGCCCTCTCGATGGGGCTCAAAGGTTCTGAAGCTTTCTTT

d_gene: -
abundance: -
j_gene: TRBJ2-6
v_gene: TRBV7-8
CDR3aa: CASSRRTATSSGANVLTF
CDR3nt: TGTGCCAGCAGCAGAAGGACAGCCACCTCCTCTGGGGCCAACGTCCTGACTTTC

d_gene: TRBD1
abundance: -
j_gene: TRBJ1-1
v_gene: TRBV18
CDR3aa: CASTLDGQGTEAFF
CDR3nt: TGTGCCAGCACCCTAGATGGACAGGGGACTGAAGCTTTCTTT

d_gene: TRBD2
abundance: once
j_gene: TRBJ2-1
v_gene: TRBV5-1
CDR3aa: CASSLTLAGENNEQFF
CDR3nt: TGCGCCAGCAGCCTAACATTAGCGGGGGAGAACAATGAGCAGTTCTTC

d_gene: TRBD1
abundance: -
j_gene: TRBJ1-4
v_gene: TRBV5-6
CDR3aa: CASSPTGGGEKLFF
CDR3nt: TGTGCCAGCAGCCCGACAGGGGGCGGTGAAAAACTGTTTTTT

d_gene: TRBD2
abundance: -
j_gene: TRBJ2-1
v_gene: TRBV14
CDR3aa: CASSEPGLAVYNEQFF
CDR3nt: TGTGCCAGCAGCGAACCGGGACTAGCGGTTTACAATGAGCAGTTCTTC

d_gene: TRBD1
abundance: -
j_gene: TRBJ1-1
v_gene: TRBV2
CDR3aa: CASSVRQGAFGTEAFF
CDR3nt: TGTGCCAGCAGTGTAAGACAGGGGGCGTTTGGCACTGAAGCTTTCTTT

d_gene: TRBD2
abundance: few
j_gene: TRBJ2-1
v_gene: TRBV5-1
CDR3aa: CASSLDLLAGLNEQFF
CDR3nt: TGCGCCAGCAGCTTGGACCTACTAGCGGGGTTGAATGAGCAGTTCTTC

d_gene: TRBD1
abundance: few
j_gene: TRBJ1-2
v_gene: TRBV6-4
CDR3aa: CASSDTGQRFNGYTF
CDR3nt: TGTGCCAGCAGTGACACGGGACAGCGATTTAATGGCTACACCTTC

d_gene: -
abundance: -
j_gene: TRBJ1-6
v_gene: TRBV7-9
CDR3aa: CASSGTGGAPYNSPLHF
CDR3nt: TGTGCCAGCAGCGGGACGGGGGGGGCTCCCTATAATTCACCCCTCCACTTT

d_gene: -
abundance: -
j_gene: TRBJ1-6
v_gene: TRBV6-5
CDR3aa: CASRDSSYNSPLHF
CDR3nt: TGTGCCAGCAGGGACAGCTCCTATAATTCACCCCTCCACTTT

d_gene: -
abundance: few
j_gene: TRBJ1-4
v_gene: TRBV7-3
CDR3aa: CASSSSGTPNEKLFF
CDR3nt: TGTGCCAGCAGCTCATCCGGGACACCCAATGAAAAACTGTTTTTT

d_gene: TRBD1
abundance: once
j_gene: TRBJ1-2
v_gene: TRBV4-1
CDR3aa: CASSQDLGAGGLYGYTF
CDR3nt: TGCGCCAGCAGCCAAGATCTGGGGGCAGGGGGGCTCTATGGCTACACCTTC

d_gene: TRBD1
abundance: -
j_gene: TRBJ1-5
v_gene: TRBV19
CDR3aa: CASSILWTGGAGQPQHF
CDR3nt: TGTGCCAGTAGTATCCTCTGGACAGGGGGCGCCGGACAGCCCCAGCATTTT

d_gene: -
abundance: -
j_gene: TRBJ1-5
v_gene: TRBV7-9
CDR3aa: CASSLSYREGNQPQHF
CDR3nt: TGTGCCAGCAGCCTCTCCTACAGGGAAGGGAATCAGCCCCAGCATTTT

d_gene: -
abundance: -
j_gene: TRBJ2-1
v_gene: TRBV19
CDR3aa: CASLGGAGEQFF
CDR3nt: TGTGCCAGCCTTGGAGGGGCGGGTGAGCAGTTCTTC